These T cell receptor beta chains were read from a single sample in a study of T-cell memory formation after mild COVID-19. TCRdb redid the calling of the 5' RACE reads with MiXCR, one entry per CDR3 protein. The sample yields about half a million distinct CDR3 sequences, 18% seen once. Sequenced: PBMCs or a T cell subset sorted from them (not recorded which). These receptors all come from an adult woman who had mild COVID-19 (a few samples of this study predate the infection). Cell type and time point are not known. The conserved cysteine and the conserved F or W are not part of the CDR3 here. The size entry is marked missing in some rows and otherwise reads once, few, many or a size class.

clone_size: few; v_call: TRBV7-7; j_call: TRBJ1-5; cdr3_aa: ASSSLGDRGNQPQH
clone_size: .; v_call: TRBV5-1; j_call: TRBJ2-2; cdr3_aa: ASSIGHTANTGELF
clone_size: .; v_call: TRBV1; j_call: TRBJ2-1; cdr3_aa: TSSPRTSGSNEQF
clone_size: .; v_call: TRBV6-5; j_call: TRBJ2-1; cdr3_aa: ASRLIAGAMTYNEQF
clone_size: few; v_call: TRBV7-2; j_call: TRBJ1-2; cdr3_aa: ASSSPNRGGYT
clone_size: .; v_call: TRBV20-1; j_call: TRBJ2-1; cdr3_aa: SARAPGGVSYNEQF
clone_size: few; v_call: TRBV12-3/TRBV12-4; j_call: TRBJ2-3; cdr3_aa: ASSLGTGLLDTQY
clone_size: .; v_call: TRBV7-9; j_call: TRBJ1-2; cdr3_aa: ASRQSPGQGSYGYT
clone_size: .; v_call: TRBV4-1; j_call: TRBJ1-2; cdr3_aa: ASSRQPKRQSNYGYT
clone_size: many; v_call: TRBV20-1; j_call: TRBJ2-3; cdr3_aa: SARETGSDTQY
clone_size: many; v_call: TRBV20-1; j_call: TRBJ2-1; cdr3_aa: SARGSGGIYEQF
clone_size: few; v_call: TRBV2; j_call: TRBJ2-1; cdr3_aa: ASSALAGQYYNEQF
clone_size: .; v_call: TRBV7-2; j_call: TRBJ2-1; cdr3_aa: ASIGGGAPYNEQF
clone_size: .; v_call: TRBV6-5; j_call: TRBJ2-7; cdr3_aa: ASSFPPRLAGGVEQY
clone_size: few; v_call: TRBV7-2; j_call: TRBJ2-3; cdr3_aa: ASSRDRETDTQY
clone_size: .; v_call: TRBV20-1; j_call: TRBJ1-1; cdr3_aa: SARRGTANTEAF
clone_size: few; v_call: TRBV15; j_call: TRBJ1-6; cdr3_aa: ATSRAQGSSPLH
clone_size: few; v_call: TRBV6-5; j_call: TRBJ2-1; cdr3_aa: ASSYSPTSGANEQF
clone_size: .; v_call: TRBV7-9; j_call: TRBJ1-2; cdr3_aa: ASRPYGGPDGYT
clone_size: few; v_call: TRBV20-1; j_call: TRBJ2-1; cdr3_aa: SASRRVGTSSYNEQF
clone_size: few; v_call: TRBV27; j_call: TRBJ1-2; cdr3_aa: ASSGGTGQLGYT
clone_size: few; v_call: TRBV3-1; j_call: TRBJ2-1; cdr3_aa: ASSQVMFIKYEQF
clone_size: many; v_call: TRBV5-1; j_call: TRBJ2-1; cdr3_aa: ASSLGTGRGNEQF
clone_size: few; v_call: TRBV5-1; j_call: TRBJ2-2; cdr3_aa: ASSLMTATGELF
clone_size: .; v_call: TRBV5-1; j_call: TRBJ2-2; cdr3_aa: ASSPALRPNTGELF
clone_size: .; v_call: TRBV3-1; j_call: TRBJ2-5; cdr3_aa: ASSQDNAAETRETQY
clone_size: few; v_call: TRBV7-8; j_call: TRBJ1-2; cdr3_aa: ASSTQIWHPRDTSGDYGYT
clone_size: .; v_call: TRBV7-8; j_call: TRBJ1-2; cdr3_aa: ASSFNRGSGYT
clone_size: .; v_call: TRBV6-5; j_call: TRBJ1-5; cdr3_aa: ASSYSWDRVDQPQH
clone_size: once; v_call: TRBV4-1; j_call: TRBJ2-7; cdr3_aa: ASSQERQGAYEQY
clone_size: many; v_call: TRBV7-2; j_call: TRBJ1-2; cdr3_aa: ASSLETGNRGYT
clone_size: few; v_call: TRBV24-1; j_call: TRBJ2-5; cdr3_aa: ATSDLSGRGEETQY
clone_size: many; v_call: TRBV24-1; j_call: TRBJ2-1; cdr3_aa: ATSDIGTPNEQF
clone_size: .; v_call: TRBV20-1; j_call: TRBJ2-7; cdr3_aa: SARGQETYEQY
clone_size: few; v_call: TRBV6-2/TRBV6-3; j_call: TRBJ2-7; cdr3_aa: ASSYSLAGGTQEQY
clone_size: .; v_call: TRBV6-6; j_call: TRBJ1-4; cdr3_aa: ASSYPGGGEKLF
clone_size: .; v_call: TRBV2; j_call: TRBJ2-1; cdr3_aa: ASSAIGYANNEQF
clone_size: .; v_call: TRBV7-9; j_call: TRBJ2-3; cdr3_aa: ASSLRLANTQY
clone_size: few; v_call: TRBV6-2/TRBV6-3; j_call: TRBJ2-2; cdr3_aa: ASSYAYQGALNTGELF
clone_size: few; v_call: TRBV5-4; j_call: TRBJ2-4; cdr3_aa: ASSFLVGSGTKNIQY
clone_size: few; v_call: TRBV4-1; j_call: TRBJ1-2; cdr3_aa: ASSQVGLEGYT
clone_size: few; v_call: TRBV7-2; j_call: TRBJ2-3; cdr3_aa: ASSLGGIAGEEADTQY
clone_size: .; v_call: TRBV12-3/TRBV12-4; j_call: TRBJ1-2; cdr3_aa: ASSRSGQGAYYGYT
clone_size: few; v_call: TRBV7-2; j_call: TRBJ2-7; cdr3_aa: ASSLGGQLAYEQY
clone_size: .; v_call: TRBV30; j_call: TRBJ2-1; cdr3_aa: AWRGGGAGEQF
clone_size: few; v_call: TRBV20-1; j_call: TRBJ2-6; cdr3_aa: SARVRGERATGANVLT
clone_size: few; v_call: TRBV5-5; j_call: TRBJ1-5; cdr3_aa: ASSLDSDSNQPQH
clone_size: few; v_call: TRBV12-3/TRBV12-4; j_call: TRBJ2-1; cdr3_aa: ASSLGQGAFNEQF
clone_size: few; v_call: TRBV3-1; j_call: TRBJ2-3; cdr3_aa: ASSPHPTDTQY
clone_size: .; v_call: TRBV2; j_call: TRBJ2-7; cdr3_aa: ASSDNYEQY
clone_size: .; v_call: TRBV21-1; j_call: TRBJ2-7; cdr3_aa: ASPPPDSPYEQY
clone_size: .; v_call: TRBV27; j_call: TRBJ2-3; cdr3_aa: ASSWGTSLDTQY
clone_size: .; v_call: TRBV12-3/TRBV12-4; j_call: TRBJ1-2; cdr3_aa: ASTSTGYYGYT
clone_size: .; v_call: TRBV4-3; j_call: TRBJ1-3; cdr3_aa: ASSPQQGSTGNTIY
clone_size: few; v_call: TRBV7-6; j_call: TRBJ1-3; cdr3_aa: ASSYPRRVDTIY